This T cell receptor (beta chain) was sequenced during a study of T cell responses to AZD1222 COVID-19 vaccine. A note on this clone: The antigen remains unidentified.

Repertoires were generated with immunoSEQ multiplex PCR, while TCRdb's copy carries only in-frame clones and drops some. The repertoire holds about 150,000 clones, with 85% to 95% as singletons. Study-wide results and caveats: A mostly white British donor set with more females was recruited, and clonal diversity was possibly underestimated. Receipt of two AZD1222 doses was followed by a rise in Spike-specific TCR breadth and depth. Nearly half of spike-specific TCRs reportedly go after variant regions that carry no mutations. Dominant at 160-218 and 743-854, vaccine-associated CD4 TCRs also spanned spike.

This receptor was obtained from an adult in good health. Sample: peripheral blood, taken on day 0 of MenACWY control vaccination.

This CDR3 reads CASISGRGSYEQYF. Written as DNA, the CDR3 is TGTGCCAGCATCTCGGGCAGGGGCTCCTACGAGCAGTACTTC. The chain joins TRBV7-2 to TRBJ2-7; possible D gene TRBD1, 6 bases. The length of the CDR3 is 14 residues. Germline V gene sequence: CDR1 SGHTA, CDR2 FQGNSA. V was clipped by 7 bases and J by 0 bases, with 13 bases between them.